This T cell receptor (beta chain) was captured by sequencing in a study of T cell repertoires in cytomegalovirus infection. At the level of the study: Through public TCR beta signatures, both CMV infection and matching HLA type were indicated. Study-level points and caveats: It was HLA-C-restricted CMV-specific TCR beta clonotypes that dominated the response ex vivo. Identification of carriers of CMV plus the relevant HLA was performed using cumulative public TCR beta family frequency.

Worth noting for this clonotype: Antigen unknown.

Deletions cut 5 bases from V and 0 bases from J, with 14 bases between. In germline, CDR1 is MNHEY, CDR2 SMNVEV (reference sequence). The CDR3 runs 15 residues. MiXCR, applied by TCRdb to the reads, yields one record per CDR3 protein. The sample includes around 69,000 distinct CDR3 sequences, approximately 20% of them seen just once. The input for sequencing was CD8+ T cells from cultured PBMCs, taken from culture after CMV antigen stimulation. The chain combines TRBV27 with TRBJ2-7, with a weak D call TRBD2 (5 bases). The TCR sequence derives from a human donor in good health (CMV status not recorded). Some clones in this sample may be carry-over from other donors' samples. The CDR3 protein is CASSPGVALSYEQYF. CDR3 DNA: TGTGCCAGCAGTCCCGGGGTTGCCCTCTCCTACGAGCAGTACTTC.